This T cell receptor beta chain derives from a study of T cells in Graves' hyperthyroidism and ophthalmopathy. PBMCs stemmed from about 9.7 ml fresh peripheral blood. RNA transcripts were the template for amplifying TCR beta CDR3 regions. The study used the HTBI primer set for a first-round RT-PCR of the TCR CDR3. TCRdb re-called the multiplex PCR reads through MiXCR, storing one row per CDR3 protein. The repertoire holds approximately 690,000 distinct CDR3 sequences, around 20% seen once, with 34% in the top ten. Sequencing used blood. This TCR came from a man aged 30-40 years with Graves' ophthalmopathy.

In DNA, the CDR3 is TGCAGCGTTGTATGGGACGACTATGAGCAGTTCTTC. This sequence encodes CSVVWDDYEQFF. The gene calls are TRBV29-1 and TRBJ2-1, with D perhaps given as TRBD1 or TRBD2 (5 bases each). Germline values: CDR1 SQVTM, CDR2 ANQGSEA. This CDR3 region has 12 residues. Trimming stripped 4 bases from V and 8 bases from J, with 12 bases between.